This TCR beta chain was sequenced in a study of OX40 agonist ivuxolimab in advanced cancers. About the study as a whole: Ivuxolimab was a fully human IgG2 agonistic monoclonal antibody targeting the costimulatory receptor OX40 (CD134). In the dose-escalation cohort, 82.7% of patients were male, and the mean age was approximately 64 years, with a range of 23 to 79. The paper covers the monotherapy dose-escalation part of the phase I ivuxolimab trial, which included N ≈ 57 patients. The point of sequencing TCRbeta in the periphery was to test whether ivuxolimab changed TCR sequence diversity and drove clonal T-cell expansion. Intravenous ivuxolimab was administered to patients every 2 weeks at six dose levels: 0.01, 0.1, 0.3, 1.5, 3 and 10 mg/kg. Of the approximately 54 dose-escalation patients, hepatocellular carcinoma was present in about 20, melanoma in roughly 15, renal cell carcinoma in 9 and head and neck cancer in 9. Patients were allowed to have had prior anti-PD-1, anti-PD-L1 or anti-CTLA-4 therapy, and roughly two fifths of the dose-escalation patients had been treated with checkpoint inhibitors. Partial responses occurred in three dose-escalation patients, of whom one had hepatocellular carcinoma and two had cutaneous melanoma. The investigation overall reported the following: The antigen specificity of the peripheral T cells that underwent clonal expansion was not determined. After ivuxolimab, expanded clones were on average more numerous among CD8+ T cells than among CD4+ T cells. In partial responders in the 0.1-3.0 mg/kg groups, normalized peripheral clonal expansion was found to be among the lowest, especially among CD8+ T cells. Low levels of normalized T-cell clonal expansion were also shown by some nonresponding patients. At doses of 0.1 to 3.0 mg/kg, clonal expansion of both CD4+ and CD8+ T cells in blood was seen between baseline and week 6.

Notes on this clone: Its specific antigen is unknown. No base quality values were provided; no much bigger clone lies one nucleotide off.

The trial excluded patients who had a history of autoimmune disease or who were on systemic immunosuppression. In every dose cohort, peripheral blood was drawn for TCR sequencing at baseline, cycle 4 day 1, and cycle 7 day 1. Samples were obtained from an open-label, multicenter, first-in-human phase I dose-escalation trial of ivuxolimab. Adults with locally advanced or metastatic head and neck squamous cell, hepatocellular, melanoma or renal cell carcinoma were enrolled in the trial. Before TCR sequencing, CD4+ T cells and CD8+ T cells from peripheral blood were sorted into separate populations. Measured from the cysteine to the phenylalanine, the CDR3 is 16 residues long. Only the CDR3 part of the read is kept: 48 bases, read in frame from the first base. Here V drops 4 bases and J drops 7 bases, and the junction holds 12 bases not matched to any gene. From a lookup of the germline V gene (reference sequence), CDR1 and CDR2 are SGHKS and YYEKEE.

Genomic DNA was extracted from sorted cells for sequencing of the TCRbeta CDR3 region. The immunoSEQ Assay was used to sequence the TCRbeta CDR3 regions. TCRdb mirrors the immuneACCESS table, restricted to in-frame sequences. Some clones are absent from its copies; in checked studies, under half trace to an unresolved V gene, and the reason for the others is unknown. For this sample there are under 55,000 clones; over 65% appear just once. Of the sample, about 15% falls within the top ten clones. The sequenced sample was CD4+ or CD8+ T cells sorted from blood, obtained in a trial of the OX40 agonist ivuxolimab. The sequence links TRBV5-5 to TRBJ2-1, and TRBD2 matches 9 of the central bases. This TCR came from an adult with an advanced solid tumor such as melanoma, head and neck, liver or kidney cancer. The nucleotide sequence reads as follows: TGTGCCAGCAGCGTCGACCTAGCGGGAACGGGGAATGAGCAGTTCTTC. It is translated as CASSVDLAGTGNEQFF.